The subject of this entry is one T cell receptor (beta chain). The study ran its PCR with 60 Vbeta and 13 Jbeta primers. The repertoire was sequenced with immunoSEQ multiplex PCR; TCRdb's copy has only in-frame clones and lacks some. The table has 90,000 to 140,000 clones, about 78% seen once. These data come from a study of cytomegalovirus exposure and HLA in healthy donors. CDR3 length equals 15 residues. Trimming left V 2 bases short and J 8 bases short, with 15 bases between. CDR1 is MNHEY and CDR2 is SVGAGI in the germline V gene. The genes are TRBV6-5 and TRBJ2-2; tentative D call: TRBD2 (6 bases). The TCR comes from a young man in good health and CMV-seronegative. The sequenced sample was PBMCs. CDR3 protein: CASSYTDYMGGELFF. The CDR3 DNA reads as TGTGCCAGCAGTTACACGGACTACATGGGGGGGGAGCTGTTTTTT.